This T cell receptor (beta chain) was found in a study of cytomegalovirus exposure and HLA in healthy donors (dated by TCRdb to the late 2010s). With regard to the full study: In an earlier analysis of under 750 of the donors, 250 to 350 Gb of sequence data and 117 million unique TCR beta sequences from 150 million to 200 million T cells were reported. Approximately 300 gigabases of sequencing data and around 85 million unique TCR sequences made up an early release that covered 500 to 700 HLA-typed donors. Of the roughly 400 genotyped donors, less than 90% were placed in the genetic ancestry cluster associated with self-reported Caucasian donors. The study aimed to test whether cataloging public T cell receptors could reveal signatures of past pathogen exposure. The study used immunosequencing to profile the T cell repertoires of several hundred subjects and linked those repertoires to cytomegalovirus serostatus. A separate validation cohort of roughly 110 different subjects was used in addition to the 666-subject first cohort. The study combined high-throughput TCR immunosequencing, statistical association of individual TCRs with disease status, and machine learning to predict cytomegalovirus infection status. A later analysis re-examined previously published TCR beta repertoires from roughly 720 donors and added high-resolution HLA genotyping to investigate patterns of TCR occurrence. Rather than drawing on any new phenotypic data, the later analysis identified candidate immune exposures from TCR beta sequences and the way those sequences occurred across donors. To decide whether each TCR beta V gene segment behaved as functional or pseudogenic, an earlier analysis of fewer than 750 of the donors relied on high-throughput TCR beta sequencing. Donor age, sex, ethnicity and CMV serostatus were compiled together with the repertoire data. A later genetic analysis used genome-wide SNP genotypes for about 65% of the 666 donors, treating that subset as a discovery cohort. All discovery cohort repertoires had been generated on a single sequencing platform. Class I and class II HLA loci were covered by the typing at four-digit resolution. Typing coverage differed by locus: A, B, C, DRB1 and DQB1 were typed in about 629-640 donors, DQA1 in approximately 520, DPA1 in approximately 600, and DPB1 in just under 490. A handful of DR-DQ haplotypes were handled as single units for association and clustering because linkage in the cohort was strong. Across 300 to 400 genotyped donors of the cohort, an average of approximately 200,000 unique TCR beta nucleotide sequences per donor were sequenced, and roughly a sixth of those sequences were non-productive. What the authors observed across the whole study: A later analysis found that most CMV-associated TCR beta chains appeared HLA-restricted, with HLA associations seemingly driven largely by CMV exposure. A later analysis reported that several top co-occurrence clusters appeared linked to parvovirus B19, influenza, CMV and Epstein-Barr virus. According to a later analysis, TCR association rates differed among HLA loci, with DRB1 alleles showing the most associated TCRs and HLA-C alleles showing the fewest. When HLA alleles, especially DR and DQ, strongly co-occurred, attributing TCR associations to individual alleles was difficult. In a later analysis, HLA-associated TCR beta chains showed more clonal expansion and lower generation probabilities than non-associated chains that were equally common. A total of 164 TCR beta chains were listed by the study as associated with cytomegalovirus. Linkage disequilibrium might explain the correlated functional status among segregating V segments, but an unknown experimental factor could not be ruled out. Broadly in line with IMGT annotations, most TCR beta V segments showed up in productive rearrangements about 87% or about 30% of the time in an earlier analysis of around 550 of the donors. The sequencing pipeline was judged likely to have produced a cluster of highly shared sequence variants as a technical artifact. The 87-base-pair reads could not distinguish some IMGT-functional V segments, including TRBV6-2 and TRBV6-3, so those segments were excluded. In a later genetic analysis, a missense DCLRE1C variant was associated with V-gene and J-gene trimming of TCR beta chains, and the association was replicated in an independent cohort. A later analysis associated some 17,000 TCR beta sequences with specific HLA alleles at a false discovery rate of 0.05. The authors suggested that the approach could potentially be generalized to other disease states and immunological phenotypes. Across donors, most TCR sequences were observed very rarely, whereas some public TCRs were present in many individuals. For the cohort, immune exposure information was limited to CMV serostatus. Compared with the roughly 700-donor mean, donors in an Asian-associated ancestry cluster had fewer N-insertions in productive TCRs, according to a later genetic analysis. A further reported finding was that TCR beta sequences accurately predicted the HLA-A and HLA-B alleles for most subjects in the first cohort. In vitro tests confirmed that a few of the cytomegalovirus-associated TCR beta chains recognize cytomegalovirus antigens. Presence/absence analyses assumed roughly uniform sequencing depth across donors, an assumption that may not hold. HLA typing was unavailable for some donors at each locus, so association tests used only the typed subset. This cohort had only TCR beta chains sequenced, and the lack of alpha or paired-chain data limited which features could be detected. Because counts were too low, about 18 rarely observed V segments, including chromosome 9 orphons, were left out of the earlier analysis of some 640 of the donors. In both the original and validation cohorts, the classifier was reported to diagnose cytomegalovirus status with high specificity and sensitivity.

A word on this clone: Its antigen is still unknown. No much larger clone exists at a distance of one base, and base qualities are not known.

The receptor library was made with the immunoSEQ multiplex PCR assay. A mixture of 60 forward primers for TCR Vbeta segments and 13 reverse primers for TCR Jbeta segments was used in the multiplex PCR. A multiplex PCR assay on genomic DNA amplified the CDR3 region of rearranged TCR beta genes. On the Illumina HiSeq System, the amplified TCR beta libraries were sequenced as 87-base-pair reads. The paper's processing steps were these. A later analysis tallied 75 million to 85 million unique TCR beta chains across the approximately 670 repertoires, and around 10 million of those chains were shared by two or more donors. Raw reads were error-corrected and collapsed into unique sequences by a nearest-neighbor algorithm in which closely related sequences were merged to remove PCR and sequencing errors. Alignment of CDR3 sequences to IMGT reference sequences was used to assign V, D and J gene segments. For a sequence to be retained, a match of at least six nucleotides was required to both a V gene segment and a J gene segment. Rearrangements were classified as productive when the CDR3 lacked stop codons and remained in frame with V and J, and all other rearrangements were classified as non-productive. CDR3 was defined by IMGT convention, running from the second conserved V-encoded cysteine to the conserved J-encoded phenylalanine. In an earlier analysis of 587 of the donors, sequences lacking an unambiguous match to a single V gene segment were excluded. An earlier analysis of some 610 of the donors called V segments functional above 56.7% productive rearrangements and segregating when the between-donor standard deviation exceeded 5%. A statistical classification framework was developed to diagnose cytomegalovirus status using the catalog of TCR beta chain sequences. In a later analysis, TCR nucleotide sequences were compared against IMGT/GENE-DB human TR gene sequences so that V and J genes could be assigned. A later analysis assigned CDR3 sequences and most-parsimonious VDJ recombination scenarios with the TCRdist pipeline. In a later analysis, each TCR beta chain was defined by its CDR3 amino acid sequence together with its V-gene family, and reads lacking a unique V-gene family were excluded. A later analysis removed 500 to 600 highly shared, low-generation-probability nucleotide sequences to deal with suspected cross-contamination and a sequencing artifact. In a later analysis, a clonal expansion index was calculated for each public chain from normalized within-repertoire ranks of inferred template counts. In a later analysis, generation probabilities were computed with a VDJ recombination model fitted to out-of-frame rearrangements, and the resulting probabilities were checked against IGoR. In a later analysis, TCR-TCR, TCR-HLA and TCR-CMV co-occurrence was scored with hypergeometric tests, and a repertoire-size bias correction was applied to TCR pairs. To estimate false discovery rates, a later analysis permuted the HLA or CMV assignments 20 times. In a later analysis, co-occurring TCRs were grouped using DBSCAN, and TCRdist sequence similarity was added for clustering within HLA-allele-positive subsets. For co-occurrence clustering, repertoires with fewer than 30,000 or more than 120,000 public chains were excluded, along with a handful of repertoires with anomalous nucleotide sharing. Not all clones reach the TCRdb copy of this immuneACCESS table, which keeps in-frame sequences only. Checked studies attribute under half of the gap to unresolved V genes and leave the rest unexplained. Clone size and the V and J calls come from that table; the DNA yielded D and trimming. A total of roughly 190,000 clones appear in this sample, more than 75% of them only once. The ten biggest clones cover approximately 1.7% of the sample.

In total, approximately 700 healthy bone marrow donors made up the cohort. Cohort members were all nominally healthy when sampled, although unrecorded immune exposures were likely present. The donor tested CMV seronegative, placing the donor among the 350 or so seronegative members of the cohort. A peripheral blood sample was provided by each donor, and peripheral blood mononuclear cells were used for TCR beta sequencing. Genomic DNA extraction from the blood cell samples was performed with the Qiagen DNeasy Blood Extraction Kit. The CDR3 runs 11 amino acids, cysteine and phenylalanine included. Only the CDR3 portion is preserved as DNA: 33 bases, with reading frame beginning at the first base. The trim is 6 bases for V and 4 bases for J, with a gap of 6 bases between the germline ends. CDR1 and CDR2 (LNHDA, SQIVND) derive from the germline V gene (reference sequence).

The sequence was obtained from a woman aged 18-29 years in good health and CMV-seronegative. The sequenced sample consisted of PBMCs. This receptor chain uses TRBV19 and TRBJ1-2, with the D gene not confidently named. The nucleotide sequence is TGTGCCAGTAGCAAGCCCTATGGCTACACCTTC. Translated, this is CASSKPYGYTF.